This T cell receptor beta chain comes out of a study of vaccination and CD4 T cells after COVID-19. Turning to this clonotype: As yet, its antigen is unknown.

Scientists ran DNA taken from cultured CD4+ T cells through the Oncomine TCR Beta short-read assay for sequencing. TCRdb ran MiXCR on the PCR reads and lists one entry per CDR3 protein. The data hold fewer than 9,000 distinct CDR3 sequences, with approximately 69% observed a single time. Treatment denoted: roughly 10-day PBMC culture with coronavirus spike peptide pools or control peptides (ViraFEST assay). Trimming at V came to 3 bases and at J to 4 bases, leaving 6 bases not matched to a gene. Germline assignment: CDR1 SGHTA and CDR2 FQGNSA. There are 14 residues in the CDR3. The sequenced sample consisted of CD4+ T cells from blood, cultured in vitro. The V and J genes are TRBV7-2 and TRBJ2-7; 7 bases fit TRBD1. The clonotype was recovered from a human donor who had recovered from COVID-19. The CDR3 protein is CASSFGTDFYEQYF. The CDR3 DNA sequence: TGTGCCAGCAGCTTTGGGACAGATTTTTACGAGCAGTACTTC.